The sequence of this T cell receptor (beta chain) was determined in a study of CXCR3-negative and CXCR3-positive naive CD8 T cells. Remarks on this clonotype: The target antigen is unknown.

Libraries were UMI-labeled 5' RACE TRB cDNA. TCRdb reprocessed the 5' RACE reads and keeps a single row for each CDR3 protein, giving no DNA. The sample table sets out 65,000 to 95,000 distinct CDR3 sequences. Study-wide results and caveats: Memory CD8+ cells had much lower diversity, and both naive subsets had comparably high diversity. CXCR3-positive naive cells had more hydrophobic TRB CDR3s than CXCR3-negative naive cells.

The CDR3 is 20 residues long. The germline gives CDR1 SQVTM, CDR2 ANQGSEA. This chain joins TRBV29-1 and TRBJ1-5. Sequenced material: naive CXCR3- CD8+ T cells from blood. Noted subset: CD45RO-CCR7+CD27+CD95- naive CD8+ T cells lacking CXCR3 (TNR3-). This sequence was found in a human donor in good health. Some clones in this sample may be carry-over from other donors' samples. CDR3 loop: CSVLSIFAGSRATHNQPQHF.